These 6 T cell receptor beta chains originate from one sample sequenced in a study of cytomegalovirus exposure and HLA in healthy donors. In the PCR, 60 Vbeta and 13 Jbeta primers were used. TCRdb's copy holds only in-frame clones and misses some; the assay was immunoSEQ multiplex PCR. In the table there are approximately 150,000 clones, over 75% of which are singletons. Sequencing used PBMCs. The source is a man aged 40-49 years in good health and CMV-seropositive.

This clone was recorded once. This chain connects TRBV6-1 to TRBJ2-1; tentatively, D is TRBD1 (5 bases). Germline lookup yields CDR1 MNHNS and CDR2 SASEGT. The V end lost 2 bases, the J end lost 6 bases, and 11 bases lay between the germline ends. The CDR3 consists of 14 residues. CDR3 region: CASSETDRGNEQFF. The CDR3 DNA reads as TGTGCCAGCAGTGAAACTGACAGAGGCAATGAGCAGTTCTTC.

The rearrangement joins TRBV6-1 to TRBJ1-4, with D unresolved. Germline V CDR1 and CDR2: MNHNS, SASEGT. CDR3 length equals 15 residues. Deletions cut 2 bases from V and 5 bases from J, with 12 bases between. CDR3 sequence: CASSESRHHNEKLFF. The CDR3 DNA reads as TGTGCCAGCAGTGAAAGTCGACACCACAATGAAAAACTGTTTTTT.

The chain employs TRBV5-8 and TRBJ2-3, with D unclear. This CDR3 has 16 amino acids. Germline CDR1 and CDR2: SGHTS and YDEGEE. V was shortened by 0 bases and J by 2 bases, with 13 bases between the two germline ends. Written as DNA, the CDR3 is TGTGCCAGCAGCTTGGATCTGGGCAGTTTCACAGATACGCAGTATTTT. Its translation is CASSLDLGSFTDTQYF.

In this sample, this clone turned up a few times. The chain links TRBV7-6 to TRBJ1-6, with a possible D match to TRBD1 (5 bases). This CDR3 is built from 15 residues. Germline V gene lookup returns CDR1 SGHVS and CDR2 FNYEAQ. Trimming shortened V by 1 base and J by 4 bases, and 8 bases separated the two germline ends. CDR3 bases: TGTGCCAGCAGCTTAGGACAGAGTTATAATTCACCCCTCCACTTT. It codes for CASSLGQSYNSPLHF.

The chain carries TRBV13 and TRBJ2-3, with a possible D match to TRBD2 (5 bases). Trimming shortened V by 5 bases and J by 9 bases, and 15 bases separated the two germline ends. Germline lookup yields CDR1 PRHDT and CDR2 FYEKMQ (reference sequence). The CDR3 is 13 residues long. This CDR3 reads CASSPRGGGTQYF. Written as DNA, the CDR3 is TGTGCCAGCAGCCCTAGAGGTGGAGGCACGCAGTATTTT.

V is TRBV7-9 and J is TRBJ2-5, with a weak D call TRBD1 (6 bases). This CDR3 region has 16 residues. Germline V lookup: CDR1 SEHNR, CDR2 FQNEAQ (reference sequence). V was clipped by 2 bases and J by 0 bases, with 13 bases between them. The CDR3 region is CASSLMGRGYQETQYF. Written as DNA, the CDR3 is TGTGCCAGCAGCTTAATGGGCAGGGGCTACCAAGAGACCCAGTACTTC.